This T cell receptor (beta chain) was identified during a study of OX40 agonist ivuxolimab in advanced cancers. About the full investigation: Ivuxolimab, which targeted the costimulatory receptor OX40 (CD134), was an agonistic, fully human IgG2 monoclonal antibody. Intravenous ivuxolimab was administered to patients every 2 weeks at six dose levels: 0.01, 0.1, 0.3, 1.5, 3 and 10 mg/kg. Of the roughly 51 patients in dose escalation, some 19 had hepatocellular carcinoma, some 15 had melanoma, 9 had renal cell carcinoma and 9 had head and neck cancer. The dose-escalation cohort was about 87% male with a mean age of around 64 years, ranging from roughly 20 to 85. Prior anti-PD-1, anti-PD-L1 or anti-CTLA-4 therapy was permitted, and less than 45% of dose-escalation patients had received checkpoint inhibitors. Three dose-escalation patients achieved partial responses, one with hepatocellular carcinoma and two with cutaneous melanoma. Peripheral TCRbeta sequencing aimed to test whether ivuxolimab altered TCR sequence diversity and caused clonal T-cell expansion. The paper covers the monotherapy dose-escalation part of the phase I ivuxolimab trial, which included N of about 50 patients. General findings and caveats noted by the study authors: At doses of 0.1 to 3.0 mg/kg, clonal expansion of both CD4+ and CD8+ blood T cells was observed from baseline to week 6. Low levels of normalized T-cell clonal expansion were also shown by some nonresponding patients. The antigen specificity of the clonally expanded peripheral T cells was not determined. After ivuxolimab, CD8+ T cells had more expanded clones than CD4+ T cells on average. Partial responders in the 0.1-3.0 mg/kg groups had among the lowest normalized peripheral clonal expansion, especially among CD8+ T cells.

Turning to this clone: Its antigen is currently not known. No base quality values were provided; no much bigger clone lies one nucleotide off.

For sequencing of the TCRbeta CDR3 region, genomic DNA was extracted from the sorted cells. The immunoSEQ Assay was used for sequencing of TCRbeta CDR3 regions. TCRdb limited this immuneACCESS table to in-frame rearrangements with V and J called. A share of clones is missing; checked studies link under half to unresolved V genes, and the rest is unexplained. The sample data list tens of thousands of clones, and 85% to 90% of these were observed just once. Clones ranked in the top ten supply approximately 5% of the sample. The CDR3 goes from the cysteine to the phenylalanine over 14 residues. Only CDR3 DNA remains: 42 bases, in frame from the first base. Trimming takes 6 bases off V and 6 bases off J; junction bases not matched to a gene: 6. As encoded in the germline V gene, CDR1 is SGHRS while CDR2 is YFSETQ. The trial excluded patients who had a history of autoimmune disease or were on systemic immunosuppression. Peripheral blood for TCR sequencing was collected from all dose cohorts at baseline, on cycle 4 day 1, and on cycle 7 day 1. The samples were drawn from a first-in-human, open-label, multicenter phase I dose-escalation trial of ivuxolimab. Adults with locally advanced or metastatic head and neck squamous cell, hepatocellular, melanoma or renal cell carcinoma were enrolled in the trial. Before TCR sequencing, CD4+ T cells and CD8+ T cells from peripheral blood were sorted into separate populations.

The rearrangement combines TRBV5-1 with TRBJ2-2, and 9 junction bases match TRBD2. The sample consisted of CD4+ or CD8+ T cells sorted from blood, taken in a trial of the OX40 agonist ivuxolimab. This clonotype was obtained from an adult with an advanced solid tumor such as melanoma, head and neck, liver or kidney cancer. The bases read TGCGCCAGCACGGAGGTAGCGGGAGCCGGGGAGCTGTTTTTT. Its protein is CASTEVAGAGELFF.